These 3 T cell receptor beta chains were sequenced from one sample in a study of identical twins. TCRdb recomputed calls from the 5' RACE reads with MiXCR, one row per CDR3 protein. The top ten clones hold around 1.6% of a sample with about 920,000 distinct CDR3 sequences, 9% to 15% of them seen once. These data were also filed under a second study, of yellow fever vaccine responses in identical twins.

Sequences were obtained from PBMCs. The receptors stem from a young woman in good health.

This clonotype was seen only a few times. The V gene is TRBV11-2, the J gene TRBJ1-2, with TRBD1 matching 8 bases. V dropped 3 bases and J dropped 7; count of bases not matched to a gene: 7. CDR1 and CDR2 from the germline V gene are SGHAT and FQNNGV. The length of the CDR3 is 14 residues. The CDR3 bases are TGTGCCAGCAGCTTTCAGGGGGCGCGGAGTGGCTACACCTTC. Protein: CASSFQGARSGYTF.

The V and J genes are TRBV12-3 or TRBV12-4 and TRBJ2-2; D uncertain. The CDR3 has 15 residues. The germline V and J ends were trimmed by 1 base and 6 bases, with 12 bases remaining between them. The CDR3 spells CASSLGAKSPGELFF. The CDR3 nucleotides read TGTGCCAGCAGTTTAGGAGCCAAGAGTCCCGGGGAGCTGTTTTTT.

The V gene is TRBV29-1, the J gene TRBJ2-1; D possibly corresponds to TRBD1 (5 bases). The CDR3 sequence is 15 residues long. V was cut by 1 base and J by 12 bases, with 22 bases left in between. CDR1 and CDR2 from the germline V gene are SQVTM and ANQGSEA. Here the CDR3 DNA reads TGCAGCGTTGAAGGGGGCCGTGAGGTCTCAAGTATGCAGTTCTTC. Its translation is CSVEGGREVSSMQFF.